This TCR beta chain was sequenced in a study of T cell responses to AZD1222 COVID-19 vaccine. Overall study context: Pooled samples include second doses given at about 4 or 12 weeks. Study-wide findings and caveats: Seropositive status at baseline applied to only 6 or 7 AZD1222 recipients. Spike-specific TCR repertoires showed rising breadth and depth after two AZD1222 doses. Repertoire sampling happened only post peak T cell response.

CDR1 SEHNR and CDR2 FQNEAQ come from the germline V gene (reference sequence). CDR3 length: 16 amino acids. Trimming shortened V by 1 base and J by 8 bases, and 20 bases separated the two germline ends. The table came from immunoSEQ multiplex PCR; TCRdb's copy has only in-frame clones and leaves some out. The top ten hold around 2.9% of the sample, which has about 180,000 clones, 75% to 95% seen once. Details on this clone: The target antigen is unknown.

The specimen comprised peripheral blood, sampled on day 0 of AZD1222 vaccination. This sequence joins TRBV7-9 and TRBJ1-2, with D possibly being TRBD1 (5 bases). The TCR was taken from an adult in good health. CDR3 sequence: CASSLGLRQGFMGYTF. CDR3 nucleotide sequence: TGTGCCAGCAGCTTAGGGCTCCGGCAGGGCTTTATGGGCTACACCTTC.